The rows below give T cell receptor beta chains drawn from one sample of a study of T cells in Graves' hyperthyroidism and ophthalmopathy. TCRdb fed the multiplex PCR reads into MiXCR, producing one record per CDR3 protein. The sample has a few hundred thousand distinct CDR3 sequences, around 15% seen once; the top ten hold roughly 33%. The sequenced sample was blood. These receptors were collected from a woman aged 35 to 49 with Graves' ophthalmopathy. Each CDR3 is given with its conserved first and last residue. Fields, in order: V gene, J gene, D gene, clone size, CDR3 DNA, CDR3 protein. A D gene is named only where the DNA matches it firmly. Size values are once, few and many counts, or a class for expanded clones, and some rows have none.

V gene: TRBV27; J gene: TRBJ2-7; D gene: .; clone size: many; CDR3 DNA: TGTGCCAGCAGTTATAGTCTATCTCCCTACGAGCAGTACTTC; CDR3 protein: CASSYSLSPYEQYF
V gene: TRBV7-9; J gene: TRBJ1-6; D gene: TRBD1; clone size: .; CDR3 DNA: TGTGCCAGTACAGACAGGGGGACGGTAATATCACCCCTCCACTTT; CDR3 protein: CASTDRGTVISPLHF
V gene: TRBV6-2/TRBV6-3; J gene: TRBJ2-4; D gene: .; clone size: few; CDR3 DNA: TGTGCCAGCAGTCCCCAGGTCCGGGTGAACATTCAGTACTTC; CDR3 protein: CASSPQVRVNIQYF
V gene: TRBV19; J gene: TRBJ1-2; D gene: .; clone size: .; CDR3 DNA: TGTGCCTGTAGCGGGACGAAAACCATATATAACTATGGCTACACCTTC; CDR3 protein: CACSGTKTIYNYGYTF
V gene: TRBV3-1; J gene: TRBJ2-7; D gene: .; clone size: few; CDR3 DNA: TGTGCCAGCAGCCAAATTACATATGGCAGTCTCCACGAGCAGTACTTC; CDR3 protein: CASSQITYGSLHEQYF
V gene: TRBV13; J gene: TRBJ2-1; D gene: TRBD2; clone size: many; CDR3 DNA: TGTGCCAGCAGCCGCGGACTAGCGGGAGTATACAATGAGCAGTTCTTC; CDR3 protein: CASSRGLAGVYNEQFF
V gene: TRBV6-1; J gene: TRBJ2-2; D gene: .; clone size: .; CDR3 DNA: TGTGCCAGCCTCCCCAATCGGGCCGGGGAGCTGTTTTTT; CDR3 protein: CASLPNRAGELFF
V gene: TRBV12-3/TRBV12-4; J gene: TRBJ2-1; D gene: .; clone size: few; CDR3 DNA: TGTGCCAGCACCCTGACTAGGGGCCTTGAGCAGTTCTTC; CDR3 protein: CASTLTRGLEQFF
V gene: TRBV5-1; J gene: TRBJ1-1; D gene: .; clone size: many; CDR3 DNA: TGCGCCAGCAGCTTGGTCCAGGCGAACACTGAAGCTTTCTTT; CDR3 protein: CASSLVQANTEAFF
V gene: TRBV2; J gene: TRBJ1-5; D gene: .; clone size: many; CDR3 DNA: TGTGCCAGCAGTGAATCGTGGAATCAGCCCCAGCATTTT; CDR3 protein: CASSESWNQPQHF
V gene: TRBV2; J gene: TRBJ1-2; D gene: TRBD1; clone size: many; CDR3 DNA: TGTGCCAGCGCCAACAGCGACAGGGATGAATGCTGCTACACCTTC; CDR3 protein: CASANSDRDECCYTF
V gene: TRBV3-1; J gene: TRBJ2-7; D gene: .; clone size: many; CDR3 DNA: TGTGCCAGCAGCCCCCACGGTGGCCCAGGCGAGCAGTACTTC; CDR3 protein: CASSPHGGPGEQYF
V gene: TRBV4-2; J gene: TRBJ2-5; D gene: TRBD2; clone size: few; CDR3 DNA: TGTGCCAGCAGCTTATTTGCGACTAGCGGGGGTCAAGAGACCCAGTACTTC; CDR3 protein: CASSLFATSGGQETQYF
V gene: TRBV6-1; J gene: TRBJ2-1; D gene: TRBD2; clone size: many; CDR3 DNA: TGTGCCAGCAGTGAAGCGGGAGGGCCAAATGAGCAGTTCTTC; CDR3 protein: CASSEAGGPNEQFF
V gene: TRBV3-1; J gene: TRBJ1-1; D gene: .; clone size: many; CDR3 DNA: TGTGCCAGCACCAAAGAATGGCGGGGATGGGACACTGAAGCTTTCTTT; CDR3 protein: CASTKEWRGWDTEAFF
V gene: TRBV2; J gene: TRBJ2-7; D gene: TRBD2; clone size: .; CDR3 DNA: TGTGCCAGCGGGCTAGACGGGAGGGGTGAGCAGTACTTC; CDR3 protein: CASGLDGRGEQYF
V gene: TRBV11-2; J gene: TRBJ2-1; D gene: TRBD1; clone size: many; CDR3 DNA: TGTGCCAGCAGCACGACGGGACAGGGTACGGGGGAGCAGTTCTTC; CDR3 protein: CASSTTGQGTGEQFF
V gene: TRBV5-6; J gene: TRBJ2-3; D gene: .; clone size: .; CDR3 DNA: TGTGCCAGCAGCTTGGTCGTTACCAGGGGTAGCACAGATACGCAGTATTTT; CDR3 protein: CASSLVVTRGSTDTQYF
V gene: TRBV2; J gene: TRBJ2-5; D gene: TRBD2; clone size: many; CDR3 DNA: TGTGCCAGCAGTGAACCTAGCGGGGGTCCTGGGACCCAGTACTTC; CDR3 protein: CASSEPSGGPGTQYF
V gene: TRBV7-9; J gene: TRBJ1-1; D gene: TRBD1; clone size: many; CDR3 DNA: TGTGCCAGCAGCTTCAGGGGGGCGTTAGGAACTGAAGCTTTCTTT; CDR3 protein: CASSFRGALGTEAFF
V gene: TRBV7-9; J gene: TRBJ1-6; D gene: .; clone size: many; CDR3 DNA: TGTGCCAGCAGCTTAGCGCTGGTTTTTTCACCCCTCCACTTT; CDR3 protein: CASSLALVFSPLHF
V gene: TRBV11-2; J gene: TRBJ2-3; D gene: .; clone size: many; CDR3 DNA: TGTGCCAGCACCAGGGACCGCCTCACAGATACGCAGTATTTT; CDR3 protein: CASTRDRLTDTQYF
V gene: TRBV19; J gene: TRBJ1-1; D gene: .; clone size: many; CDR3 DNA: TGTGCCAGTAGTATAGATATAGGGGTTGGCGCTTTCTTT; CDR3 protein: CASSIDIGVGAFF
V gene: TRBV12-3/TRBV12-4; J gene: TRBJ2-3; D gene: TRBD1; clone size: many; CDR3 DNA: TGTGCCAGCAGTTTAGGGGGGCCAGGGGGTGGCACAGATACGCAGTATTTT; CDR3 protein: CASSLGGPGGGTDTQYF
V gene: TRBV7-9; J gene: TRBJ2-5; D gene: TRBD1; clone size: many; CDR3 DNA: TGTGCCAGCAGCTTCCGGACAGGGAGCGAAGAGACCCAGTACTTC; CDR3 protein: CASSFRTGSEETQYF
V gene: TRBV14; J gene: TRBJ2-5; D gene: .; clone size: .; CDR3 DNA: TGTGCCAGCAGCCAAGAAGTTGGGTCGGAGACCCAGTACTTC; CDR3 protein: CASSQEVGSETQYF
V gene: TRBV2; J gene: TRBJ1-5; D gene: .; clone size: many; CDR3 DNA: TGTGCCAGCAGTGGAGGGACATTGCCGAATCAGCCCCAGCATTTT; CDR3 protein: CASSGGTLPNQPQHF
V gene: TRBV27; J gene: TRBJ2-7; D gene: .; clone size: .; CDR3 DNA: TGTGCCAGCAGTCGGCGACTAGACTACGAGCAGTACTTC; CDR3 protein: CASSRRLDYEQYF
V gene: TRBV13; J gene: TRBJ1-1; D gene: .; clone size: many; CDR3 DNA: TGTGCCAGCAGCCCCTTCCGTGGGGGCACTGAAGCTTTCTTT; CDR3 protein: CASSPFRGGTEAFF
V gene: TRBV24-1; J gene: TRBJ2-6; D gene: TRBD1; clone size: few; CDR3 DNA: TGTGCCACCAGTGATACGGCCGGGACAGCTTATGGGGCCAACGTCCTGACTTTC; CDR3 protein: CATSDTAGTAYGANVLTF
V gene: TRBV28; J gene: TRBJ2-3; D gene: TRBD2; clone size: .; CDR3 DNA: TGTGCCAGCAGTTTCCAAGCGGGAGCAGATACGCAGTATTTT; CDR3 protein: CASSFQAGADTQYF
V gene: TRBV2; J gene: TRBJ1-5; D gene: TRBD1; clone size: many; CDR3 DNA: TGTGCCAGCAGCGTCCCCTGGAGGGGGCTTGGTCAGCCCCAGCATTTT; CDR3 protein: CASSVPWRGLGQPQHF
V gene: TRBV20-1; J gene: TRBJ2-5; D gene: .; clone size: few; CDR3 DNA: TGCAGTGCTAGTCCCCTTGAGACCCAGTACTTC; CDR3 protein: CSASPLETQYF
V gene: TRBV20-1; J gene: TRBJ1-3; D gene: .; clone size: many; CDR3 DNA: TGCAGTGTTACCGGAGGATCTGGAAACACCATATATTTT; CDR3 protein: CSVTGGSGNTIYF
V gene: TRBV4-2; J gene: TRBJ2-7; D gene: TRBD2; clone size: few; CDR3 DNA: TGTGCCAGCAGCTCAACCGGGACTAGGCAGTACTTC; CDR3 protein: CASSSTGTRQYF
V gene: TRBV12-3/TRBV12-4; J gene: TRBJ2-5; D gene: .; clone size: many; CDR3 DNA: TGTGCCAGCAGGACCGGGACTGTTGGAGAGACCCAGTACTTC; CDR3 protein: CASRTGTVGETQYF
V gene: TRBV2; J gene: TRBJ2-7; D gene: TRBD1; clone size: many; CDR3 DNA: TGTGCCAGCAGCCACAGGGGGCCCCCCTCCTACGAGCAGTACTTC; CDR3 protein: CASSHRGPPSYEQYF
V gene: TRBV7-9; J gene: TRBJ2-5; D gene: TRBD2; clone size: many; CDR3 DNA: TGTGCCATCGGCGCGGGGGAGGTGGCGGAGACCCAGTACTTC; CDR3 protein: CAIGAGEVAETQYF
V gene: TRBV10-3; J gene: TRBJ1-1; D gene: .; clone size: many; CDR3 DNA: TGTGCCGCTGGCGAGAGTGACACTGAAGCTTTCTTT; CDR3 protein: CAAGESDTEAFF
V gene: TRBV6-1; J gene: TRBJ2-5; D gene: TRBD1; clone size: few; CDR3 DNA: TGTGCCAGCAGTTTCTACAGGGGGACGGGAGAGACCCAGTACTTC; CDR3 protein: CASSFYRGTGETQYF
V gene: TRBV5-5; J gene: TRBJ1-1; D gene: .; clone size: few; CDR3 DNA: TGTGCCAGCAGCCGACTGGACAGTACAAACACTGAAGCTTTCTTT; CDR3 protein: CASSRLDSTNTEAFF